This paragraph reports one TCR beta chain. Antigen unknown. Other DNA sequences in this sample translate to the same CDR3. The data originate from a study of cytomegalovirus exposure and HLA in healthy donors. Study-wide results and caveats: The majority of CMV-associated TCR beta chains were reported as apparently HLA-restricted in a later analysis. Among TCR sequences, most were rare, though some public TCRs appeared in many donors. Accurate predictions that matched the HLA-A and HLA-B alleles of most subjects were reportedly made from TCR beta sequences.

CDR1 and CDR2 (germline): MNHNS, SASEGT. The V gene end was trimmed by 7 bases and the J gene end by 4 bases; junction bases not matched to a gene: 3. The CDR3 runs 12 residues. The PCR used 60 Vbeta and 13 Jbeta primers. The method was immunoSEQ multiplex PCR; TCRdb's version includes in-frame clones alone and lacks a portion of them. Here the sample spans about 140,000 clones, around 70% being singletons. The receptor was derived from a woman aged 25 to 45 in good health and CMV-seronegative. Sample: PBMCs. The V gene is TRBV6-1, the J gene TRBJ1-2; TRBD1 matches 7 bases. The CDR3 coding sequence is TGTGCCAGCACACGGGACAGCTATGGCTACACCTTC. Translating it yields CASTRDSYGYTF.